This TCR beta chain derives from a study of blood T cell repertoires in COVID-19. For the study at large: Sites in the United States, Italy and Spain provided acute and convalescent COVID-19 samples. From T cells, B-cell-depleted T cells, or PBMCs came the material, which was cDNA or gDNA.

The cohort comprised adults aged 18 to 89 years residing in 24 US areas. Participant-given clinical history determined each cohort assignment. TCRdb keeps only in-frame clones here, not all; method: immunoSEQ multiplex PCR. The sample lists 200,000 to 250,000 clones, 81% occurring once. The specimen was PBMCs or T cells enriched from blood (not recorded which). The clonotype comes from a woman aged 45 to 65 with acute COVID-19.

The CDR3: CASSSQGGSEGYTF. DNA for the CDR3: TGCGCCAGCAGCTCGCAGGGTGGTAGTGAAGGCTACACCTTC. The chain combines TRBV5-1 with TRBJ1-2, with a tentative D call TRBD1 (5 bases). The CDR3 consists of 14 residues. V was shortened by 3 bases and J by 8 bases, with 17 bases between the two germline ends. Per the germline V gene, CDR1 is SGHRS and CDR2 is YFSETQ.